The rows below give T cell receptor beta chains drawn from one sample of a study of CD8 T cell repertoires and HIV-1 epitope variants. Measured with immunoSEQ multiplex PCR; TCRdb has only the in-frame clones, and not every one. The table lists approximately 5,000 clones, less than 70% of them singletons. Which antigens these TCRs recognize remains unknown. The sequencing sample was made of cultured CD8+ T cells derived from PBMCs. All receptors come from a male donor with HIV. Each CDR3 is given with its conserved first and last residue. The D gene is left open where the match is weak. Part of the rows lack a size; the others show once, few, many or a class for expanded clones.

v_call	d_call	clone_size	j_call	cdr3_nt	cdr3_aa
TRBV27	TRBD2	NA	TRBJ2-2	TGTGCCAGCAGTTTTCGGGGGGCCGGGGAGCTGTTTTTT	CASSFRGAGELFF
TRBV6-5	NA	NA	TRBJ2-1	TGTGCCAGCAGTTTCCAAGATACCTACAATGAGCAGTTCTTC	CASSFQDTYNEQFF
TRBV20-1	NA	NA	TRBJ1-1	TGCAGTGCTGGGGAGCCTGAAGCTTTCTTT	CSAGEPEAFF
TRBV28	NA	NA	TRBJ1-2	TGTGCCAGCAGTTTTGAGCTCGCTAACTATGGCTACACCTTC	CASSFELANYGYTF
TRBV6-5	NA	NA	TRBJ2-7	TGTGCCAGCAGTTACGGGGACTCCTACGAGCAGTACTTC	CASSYGDSYEQYF
TRBV5-6	TRBD1	NA	TRBJ2-6	TGTGCCAGCAGCGGGGGCTGGGACAGGGGATTTTCTGGGGCCAACGTCCTGACTTTC	CASSGGWDRGFSGANVLTF
TRBV2	NA	few	TRBJ2-2	TGTGCCAGCAAGTCAACATACGCGAACACCGGGGAGCTGTTTTTT	CASKSTYANTGELFF
TRBV9	NA	NA	TRBJ1-4	TGTGCCAGCAGCACCCACCCAGGGGCTGGTAATGAAAAACTGTTTTTT	CASSTHPGAGNEKLFF
TRBV28	TRBD2	NA	TRBJ2-1	TGTGCCAGCAGCTCCACTAGCGGGGAATACAATGAGCAGTTCTTC	CASSSTSGEYNEQFF
TRBV7-8	NA	medium-sized	TRBJ2-1	TGTGCCAGCAGCTTAGATAGCTCCTACAATGAGCAGTTCTTC	CASSLDSSYNEQFF
TRBV2	NA	few	TRBJ2-2	TGTGCCAGCTTGGGGGCCCTGAACACCGGGGAGCTGTTTTTT	CASLGALNTGELFF
TRBV28	NA	NA	TRBJ2-5	TGTGCCAGCAGTTCAGTGGACAGAACCCAAGAGACCCAGTACTTC	CASSSVDRTQETQYF
TRBV28	TRBD1	few	TRBJ2-7	TGTGCCAGCAGTTTATTACAGGGGGGCGGAGAGCAGTACTTC	CASSLLQGGGEQYF
TRBV28	NA	NA	TRBJ1-1	TGTGCCAGCAGTTTAGGGAACACTGAAGCTTTCTTT	CASSLGNTEAFF
TRBV30	TRBD1	NA	TRBJ2-2	TGTGCCTGGAGTGGAAGGGGGCTGGGCACCGGGGAGCTGTTTTTT	CAWSGRGLGTGELFF
TRBV29-1	NA	NA	TRBJ2-5	TGCAGCGTTCCTGACATCCAAGAGACCCAGTACTTC	CSVPDIQETQYF
TRBV7-3	NA	NA	TRBJ2-3	TGTGCCAGCAGCTTCCTTCCTCCGGGACTCAACCCAGATACGCAGTATTTT	CASSFLPPGLNPDTQYF
TRBV11-3	NA	NA	TRBJ2-2	TGTGCCAGCAGCTTTAGAAGGACCGGGGAGCTGTTTTTT	CASSFRRTGELFF
TRBV28	TRBD2	NA	TRBJ2-7	TGTGCCAGCAGTTTTTCTCTAGCGGGAGGTAGCTCCTACGAGCAGTACTTC	CASSFSLAGGSSYEQYF
TRBV4-1	NA	few	TRBJ2-7	TGCGCCAGCAGCCACGGACAGGGAGGGTACGAGCAGTACTTC	CASSHGQGGYEQYF
TRBV6-5	NA	NA	TRBJ2-2	TGTGCCAGCAGTTACTCGCAGGGAACCGGGGAGCTGTTTTTT	CASSYSQGTGELFF
TRBV19	TRBD1	few	TRBJ1-2	TGTGCCAGTAGTTTCTCACGACAGGGGGCAAGTGGCTACACCTTC	CASSFSRQGASGYTF
TRBV28	NA	NA	TRBJ2-5	TGTGCCCACAAGGGGATTACGGGAGTAGAGACCCAGTACTTC	CAHKGITGVETQYF
TRBV11-3	TRBD1	NA	TRBJ2-7	TGTGCCAGCAGCTTGGGACAGTACCTTCGTGAGCAGTACTTC	CASSLGQYLREQYF
TRBV4-3	NA	few	TRBJ1-5	TGCGCCAGCAGCCAAGTGAGGGGGTACGATCAGCCCCAGCATTTT	CASSQVRGYDQPQHF
TRBV7-8	NA	once	TRBJ1-5	TGTGCCAGCAGCCTACTCCAGAATAGCAATCAGCCCCAGCATTTT	CASSLLQNSNQPQHF
TRBV6-5	TRBD2	NA	TRBJ2-1	TGTGCCAGCAGCCAGCGGGGTTGGGCCAATGAGCGGTTCTTC	CASSQRGWANERFF
TRBV27	TRBD2	NA	TRBJ2-1	TGTGCCAGCAGTCCCGGGACTAGCGGCTACAATGAGCAGTTCTTC	CASSPGTSGYNEQFF
TRBV7-8	NA	NA	TRBJ2-2	TGTGCCAGCCGTAGGGACTCCAACACCGAGGAGCTGTTTTTT	CASRRDSNTEELFF
TRBV5-1	TRBD1	NA	TRBJ2-1	TGCGCCAGCAGCCAGACAGGGGGCAATGAGCAGTTCTTC	CASSQTGGNEQFF
TRBV15	NA	once	TRBJ2-3	TGTGCCACCAGCAGAGGTGGAGGGGTAGGAGATACGCAGTATTTT	CATSRGGGVGDTQYF
TRBV7-9	TRBD1	NA	TRBJ1-6	TGTGCCAGCAAACTGGCAGGGGGATCACCCCTCCACTTT	CASKLAGGSPLHF
TRBV7-9	NA	NA	TRBJ2-1	TGTGCCAGCAGCCGCTCGGGGTTTGAGCAGTTCTTC	CASSRSGFEQFF
TRBV5-1	TRBD1	NA	TRBJ1-1	TGCGCCAGCACCTTGACAGGGGAGGGCACTGAAGCTTTCTTT	CASTLTGEGTEAFF
TRBV4-2	TRBD2	NA	TRBJ2-3	TGTGCCAGCAGCCAAGATGAAGCGGGGGAAACAGATACGCAGTATTTT	CASSQDEAGETDTQYF
TRBV9	NA	NA	TRBJ2-5	TGTGCCAGCAGCGGCCACGTGGCCCTATCCTACCAAGAGACCCAGTACTTC	CASSGHVALSYQETQYF
TRBV28	NA	once	TRBJ1-5	TGTGCCAGCAGGAGGGAGATGAGCAATCAGCCCCAGCATTTT	CASRREMSNQPQHF
TRBV5-8	NA	NA	TRBJ2-7	TGTGCCAGCAGCTTACCGAATCCCGCTGCGAACGAGCAGTACTTC	CASSLPNPAANEQYF
TRBV6-1	TRBD2	NA	TRBJ2-3	TGTGCCAGCAGTGATAGGTGGGAGGGAACAGATACGCAGTATTTT	CASSDRWEGTDTQYF
TRBV13	NA	NA	TRBJ1-4	TGTGCCAGCAGCTTCCGTGGCGAAAAACTGTTTTTT	CASSFRGEKLFF
TRBV7-2	NA	NA	TRBJ1-2	TGTGCCAGCAGCTTAGCTTTCAGCAAGGATGGCTACACCTTC	CASSLAFSKDGYTF
TRBV28	NA	few	TRBJ2-7	TGTGCCAGCAGTTTCCCAGGGGACCCCTACGAGCAGTACTTC	CASSFPGDPYEQYF
TRBV4-2	NA	NA	TRBJ1-4	TGTGCCAGCAGCCAAGATCCGACACCAGGGGAAAAACTGTTTTTT	CASSQDPTPGEKLFF
TRBV9	NA	NA	TRBJ2-4	TGTGCCAGCAGTCTAGACGTAGCCAAAAACATTCAGTACTTC	CASSLDVAKNIQYF
TRBV7-3	NA	once	TRBJ2-3	TGTGCCAGCAGCCCGCTGGATACCACAGATACGCAGTATTTT	CASSPLDTTDTQYF
TRBV6-1	NA	NA	TRBJ2-3	TGTGCCAGCAGCCTACAGGGAGATACGCAGTATTTT	CASSLQGDTQYF
TRBV7-6	NA	NA	TRBJ2-7	TGTGCCAGCAGCTTAGCGGGAGGCCCTGGGGAGCAGTACTTC	CASSLAGGPGEQYF
TRBV6-5	NA	NA	TRBJ2-7	TGTGCCAGCAGTTGGCAGGGAGAAGGGTACGAGCAGTACTTC	CASSWQGEGYEQYF